A selection of T cell receptor beta chains follows, all from one sample in a study of control samples from healthy donors and cancer patients. Clones were read by immunoSEQ multiplex PCR, and TCRdb kept only the in-frame ones, dropping some. Here the sample spans roughly 88,000 clones, approximately 93% being singletons. The sequencing input was blood. These receptors were collected from a man aged 18 to 30 in good health. Both conserved end residues are part of each CDR3. D genes are given only for firm matches. Some rows have no size entry. The others give once, few or many, or a class for an expanded clone.

d_gene: -
j_gene: TRBJ2-4
abundance: -
v_gene: TRBV6-5
CDR3nt: TGTGCCAGCAGTCGGGACGTAGCCAAAAACATTCAGTACTTC
CDR3aa: CASSRDVAKNIQYF

d_gene: -
j_gene: TRBJ1-4
abundance: -
v_gene: TRBV25-1
CDR3nt: TGTGCCAGCAGTCTAGCGCCCGCCAACAGGGATGAAAAACTGTTTTTT
CDR3aa: CASSLAPANRDEKLFF

d_gene: -
j_gene: TRBJ1-1
abundance: -
v_gene: TRBV4-3
CDR3nt: TGCGCCAGCAGCCAAGTACAGGTTATGAACACTGAAGCTTTCTTT
CDR3aa: CASSQVQVMNTEAFF

d_gene: -
j_gene: TRBJ1-2
abundance: -
v_gene: TRBV4-3
CDR3nt: TGCGCCAGCAGCCAAGAGAGGGGGGGGTTCAATGGCTACACCTTC
CDR3aa: CASSQERGGFNGYTF

d_gene: TRBD2
j_gene: TRBJ2-7
abundance: -
v_gene: TRBV3-1/TRBV3-2
CDR3nt: TGTGCCAGCAGCCCATCATTTAGCGGGACCCGTTCCTACGAGCAGTACTTC
CDR3aa: CASSPSFSGTRSYEQYF

d_gene: -
j_gene: TRBJ2-7
abundance: -
v_gene: TRBV30
CDR3nt: TGTGCCTGCCGGGCAGGGAAATCCTCGATCCCCTACGAGCAGTACTTC
CDR3aa: CACRAGKSSIPYEQYF

d_gene: TRBD2
j_gene: TRBJ2-5
abundance: -
v_gene: TRBV24-1
CDR3nt: TGTGCCACCAGTGACCCCGCGGCGGGGGTGGAAGAGACCCAGTACTTC
CDR3aa: CATSDPAAGVEETQYF

d_gene: TRBD2
j_gene: TRBJ2-3
abundance: -
v_gene: TRBV9
CDR3nt: TGTGCCAGCAGCCCGAGGACTAGCGGGGCCACTAGCACAGATACGCAGTATTTT
CDR3aa: CASSPRTSGATSTDTQYF

d_gene: -
j_gene: TRBJ1-5
abundance: -
v_gene: TRBV7-8
CDR3nt: TGTGCCAGCAGCCGGAATGGCAATCAGCCCCAGCATTTT
CDR3aa: CASSRNGNQPQHF

d_gene: -
j_gene: TRBJ1-5
abundance: -
v_gene: TRBV6-2/TRBV6-3
CDR3nt: TGTGCCAGCAGTTATGGTGGAAATCAGCCCCAGCATTTT
CDR3aa: CASSYGGNQPQHF

d_gene: -
j_gene: TRBJ2-7
abundance: -
v_gene: TRBV4-3
CDR3nt: TGCGCCAGCAGCCAAGATCGAGCAGCCTACGAGCAGTACTTC
CDR3aa: CASSQDRAAYEQYF

d_gene: TRBD2
j_gene: TRBJ2-1
abundance: -
v_gene: TRBV9
CDR3nt: TGTGCCAGCAGTTTTAGCGGGAGCTCCTACAATGAGCAGTTCTTC
CDR3aa: CASSFSGSSYNEQFF

d_gene: -
j_gene: TRBJ1-4
abundance: -
v_gene: TRBV4-1
CDR3nt: TGCGCCAGCACACAACAGGGAGGTGAAAAACTGTTTTTT
CDR3aa: CASTQQGGEKLFF

d_gene: -
j_gene: TRBJ2-7
abundance: -
v_gene: TRBV3-1/TRBV3-2
CDR3nt: TGTGCCAGCACTAAAGGGCCCTCGCCCTACGAGCAGTACTTC
CDR3aa: CASTKGPSPYEQYF

d_gene: TRBD2
j_gene: TRBJ2-1
abundance: -
v_gene: TRBV6-5
CDR3nt: TGTGCCAGCAGTTACTCCCTAGCGGGGGAGGACAATGAGCAGTTCTTC
CDR3aa: CASSYSLAGEDNEQFF

d_gene: TRBD2
j_gene: TRBJ2-5
abundance: -
v_gene: TRBV6-6
CDR3nt: TGTGCCAGCAGTCACGGGGGACTAGCGGACTCCGGGGAGACCCAGTACTTC
CDR3aa: CASSHGGLADSGETQYF

d_gene: TRBD1
j_gene: TRBJ1-1
abundance: -
v_gene: TRBV5-5
CDR3nt: TGTGCCAGCAGCTCTGAAGGGACAGGGTGGGCTGAAGCTTTCTTT
CDR3aa: CASSSEGTGWAEAFF

d_gene: TRBD1
j_gene: TRBJ1-1
abundance: once
v_gene: TRBV30
CDR3nt: TGTGCCTGGGCAAAGGGGGCAAGGACTGAAGCTTTCTTT
CDR3aa: CAWAKGARTEAFF

d_gene: -
j_gene: TRBJ2-1
abundance: -
v_gene: TRBV6-1
CDR3nt: TGTGCCAGCAGTGAAGGGGTCTTTGCGGCCTACAATGAGCAGTTCTTC
CDR3aa: CASSEGVFAAYNEQFF

d_gene: -
j_gene: TRBJ2-7
abundance: -
v_gene: TRBV3-1/TRBV3-2
CDR3nt: TGTGCCAGCAGCCAAGATTTTCCAGTATCCTACGAGCAGTACTTC
CDR3aa: CASSQDFPVSYEQYF

d_gene: TRBD1
j_gene: TRBJ1-1
abundance: -
v_gene: TRBV13
CDR3nt: TGTGCCAGCAGCTTAGGCCCAGGGGGCAGCACTGAAGCTTTCTTT
CDR3aa: CASSLGPGGSTEAFF

d_gene: TRBD2
j_gene: TRBJ2-1
abundance: few
v_gene: TRBV4-2
CDR3nt: TGTGCCAGCAGCGAAGCAGGGTCTAGCGGCCATGAGCAGTTCTTC
CDR3aa: CASSEAGSSGHEQFF

d_gene: TRBD2
j_gene: TRBJ2-1
abundance: -
v_gene: TRBV6-5
CDR3nt: TGTGCCAGCACAGGGGGGACTAGCGGGGCTTATGAGCAGTTCTTC
CDR3aa: CASTGGTSGAYEQFF

d_gene: TRBD2
j_gene: TRBJ2-7
abundance: -
v_gene: TRBV30
CDR3nt: TGTGCCTGGAGTAGCGGAGGGGAGGGTTTCAGGGAGCAGTACTTC
CDR3aa: CAWSSGGEGFREQYF

d_gene: -
j_gene: TRBJ2-7
abundance: -
v_gene: TRBV19
CDR3nt: TGTGCCAGTAGTATAGATGGGGATGCCTCCTCCTACGAGCAGTACTTC
CDR3aa: CASSIDGDASSYEQYF

d_gene: -
j_gene: TRBJ1-2
abundance: -
v_gene: TRBV5-1
CDR3nt: TGCGCCAGCAGCCCGAGTTCGGCGGGCGACTACTATGGCTACACCTTC
CDR3aa: CASSPSSAGDYYGYTF

d_gene: TRBD2
j_gene: TRBJ2-1
abundance: -
v_gene: TRBV5-1
CDR3nt: TGCGCCAGCAGTGATCGGACTAGCGGGGGGATTCACAATGAGCAGTTCTTC
CDR3aa: CASSDRTSGGIHNEQFF

d_gene: -
j_gene: TRBJ1-2
abundance: -
v_gene: TRBV2
CDR3nt: TGTGCCAGCAGTTTGGGAAACAGAGACATCTATGGCTACACCTTC
CDR3aa: CASSLGNRDIYGYTF

d_gene: -
j_gene: TRBJ1-4
abundance: -
v_gene: TRBV6-5
CDR3nt: TGTGCCAGCAGTAAGGACACCTCTAATGAAAAACTGTTTTTT
CDR3aa: CASSKDTSNEKLFF

d_gene: -
j_gene: TRBJ1-6
abundance: -
v_gene: TRBV2
CDR3nt: TGTGCCAGCGAATTTAATCCCTATAATTCACCCCTCCACTTT
CDR3aa: CASEFNPYNSPLHF

d_gene: -
j_gene: TRBJ2-3
abundance: -
v_gene: TRBV28
CDR3nt: TGTGCCAGCAGCCGTTTGTGGGAGTCGAGCACAGATACGCAGTATTTT
CDR3aa: CASSRLWESSTDTQYF

d_gene: -
j_gene: TRBJ1-2
abundance: -
v_gene: TRBV25-1
CDR3nt: TGTGCCAGCAGTGAACAGGGGCTCTATGGCTACACCTTC
CDR3aa: CASSEQGLYGYTF

d_gene: -
j_gene: TRBJ1-5
abundance: -
v_gene: TRBV7-2
CDR3nt: TGTGCCAGCAGCGAAGGCAATCAGCCCCAGCATTTT
CDR3aa: CASSEGNQPQHF

d_gene: -
j_gene: TRBJ1-1
abundance: -
v_gene: TRBV2
CDR3nt: TGTGCCAGCGGCGCTGAAGCTTTCTTT
CDR3aa: CASGAEAFF

d_gene: TRBD1
j_gene: TRBJ1-1
abundance: -
v_gene: TRBV4-1
CDR3nt: TGCGCCAGCAGCCCCTTGGGGAGACAGGGAGTCACTGAAGCTTTCTTT
CDR3aa: CASSPLGRQGVTEAFF

d_gene: TRBD1
j_gene: TRBJ2-7
abundance: -
v_gene: TRBV11-3
CDR3nt: TGTGCCAGCAGCTTAGGTCCCAGACAGGGGGGAACCTACGAGCAGTACTTC
CDR3aa: CASSLGPRQGGTYEQYF

d_gene: -
j_gene: TRBJ2-1
abundance: -
v_gene: TRBV4-2
CDR3nt: TGTGCCAGCAGCCAAGATCGCCGAAATGGCTACAATGAGCAGTTCTTC
CDR3aa: CASSQDRRNGYNEQFF

d_gene: -
j_gene: TRBJ2-3
abundance: -
v_gene: TRBV5-1
CDR3nt: TGCGCCAGCAGCTTGTTAGTCCTTGGCACAGATACGCAGTATTTT
CDR3aa: CASSLLVLGTDTQYF

d_gene: -
j_gene: TRBJ1-1
abundance: -
v_gene: TRBV5-4
CDR3nt: TGTGCCACCTCTCTGGGTGGCACTGAAGCTTTCTTT
CDR3aa: CATSLGGTEAFF

d_gene: -
j_gene: TRBJ2-2
abundance: -
v_gene: TRBV27
CDR3nt: TGTGCCAGCAGTGGTCTAGCGCCACTGAACACCGGGGAGCTGTTTTTT
CDR3aa: CASSGLAPLNTGELFF

d_gene: TRBD1
j_gene: TRBJ1-5
abundance: -
v_gene: TRBV6-1
CDR3nt: TGTGCCAGCAGTGTAATCGACAGGGGTAGCGATCAGCCCCAGCATTTT
CDR3aa: CASSVIDRGSDQPQHF

d_gene: -
j_gene: TRBJ1-2
abundance: -
v_gene: TRBV5-1
CDR3nt: TGCGCCAGCAGCTTGGATCGGGGGGACTACACCTTC
CDR3aa: CASSLDRGDYTF

d_gene: -
j_gene: TRBJ1-1
abundance: -
v_gene: TRBV6-5
CDR3nt: TGTGCCAGCAGGAACACAGTGAACACTGAAGCTTTCTTT
CDR3aa: CASRNTVNTEAFF

d_gene: -
j_gene: TRBJ1-3
abundance: -
v_gene: TRBV10-3
CDR3nt: TGTGCCATCAGCCCTACAACCTTGGTCGGAAACACCATATATTTT
CDR3aa: CAISPTTLVGNTIYF

d_gene: -
j_gene: TRBJ2-3
abundance: -
v_gene: TRBV2
CDR3nt: TGTGCCAGCAGTGATACAGGGAGCACAGATACGCAGTATTTT
CDR3aa: CASSDTGSTDTQYF

d_gene: TRBD1
j_gene: TRBJ1-2
abundance: -
v_gene: TRBV7-4
CDR3nt: TGTGCCAGCAGAAGTATGAGTCCCTCGACAGGGGTGAACTATGGCTACACCTTC
CDR3aa: CASRSMSPSTGVNYGYTF

d_gene: -
j_gene: TRBJ1-1
abundance: -
v_gene: TRBV27
CDR3nt: TGTGCCAGCTTCCAGGGCTGGGACACTGAAGCTTTCTTT
CDR3aa: CASFQGWDTEAFF

d_gene: -
j_gene: TRBJ2-1
abundance: -
v_gene: TRBV10-3
CDR3nt: TGTGCCATCAGCGGTGGTCCGGCTAGCGTAACCTCCTACAATGAGCAGTTCTTC
CDR3aa: CAISGGPASVTSYNEQFF

d_gene: TRBD2
j_gene: TRBJ2-1
abundance: -
v_gene: TRBV7-6
CDR3nt: TGTGCCAGCAGCTTAGCCTGGACTAGTGAACAGTTCTTC
CDR3aa: CASSLAWTSEQFF

d_gene: -
j_gene: TRBJ1-1
abundance: -
v_gene: TRBV7-9
CDR3nt: TGTGCCAGCAGCCGGGGGGCTGTGGGCACTGAAGCTTTCTTT
CDR3aa: CASSRGAVGTEAFF

d_gene: -
j_gene: TRBJ1-1
abundance: -
v_gene: TRBV6-5
CDR3nt: TGTGCCAGCAGATCCCGACGGGAGAACACTGAAGCTTTCTTT
CDR3aa: CASRSRRENTEAFF

d_gene: TRBD1
j_gene: TRBJ2-1
abundance: -
v_gene: TRBV24-1
CDR3nt: TGTGCCACCAGTGACCAACCGGGACAGGGTCAAGGTGAGCAGTTCTTC
CDR3aa: CATSDQPGQGQGEQFF

d_gene: -
j_gene: TRBJ2-1
abundance: -
v_gene: TRBV7-7
CDR3nt: TGTGCTGGCCGACGGGGAACCCCCTCCTACAATGAGCAGTTCTTC
CDR3aa: CAGRRGTPSYNEQFF

d_gene: -
j_gene: TRBJ2-1
abundance: -
v_gene: TRBV4-1
CDR3nt: TGCGCCAGCAGCCAAGACTGGGCGAGCTCCTACAATGAGCAGTTCTTC
CDR3aa: CASSQDWASSYNEQFF

d_gene: TRBD2
j_gene: TRBJ2-1
abundance: -
v_gene: TRBV5-4
CDR3nt: TGTGCCAGCAGCTGGGGGACTAGCGGACCTAACAATGAGCAGTTCTTC
CDR3aa: CASSWGTSGPNNEQFF

d_gene: TRBD2
j_gene: TRBJ2-1
abundance: -
v_gene: TRBV5-1
CDR3nt: TGCGCCAGCAGCCCAGAACCGGGACTAGTAGGCATAGGGCAGTTCTTC
CDR3aa: CASSPEPGLVGIGQFF

d_gene: -
j_gene: TRBJ1-2
abundance: -
v_gene: TRBV12-3/TRBV12-4
CDR3nt: TGTGCCAGCACCCCGGAGGAGGACATCTTATTCTTC
CDR3aa: CASTPEEDILFF